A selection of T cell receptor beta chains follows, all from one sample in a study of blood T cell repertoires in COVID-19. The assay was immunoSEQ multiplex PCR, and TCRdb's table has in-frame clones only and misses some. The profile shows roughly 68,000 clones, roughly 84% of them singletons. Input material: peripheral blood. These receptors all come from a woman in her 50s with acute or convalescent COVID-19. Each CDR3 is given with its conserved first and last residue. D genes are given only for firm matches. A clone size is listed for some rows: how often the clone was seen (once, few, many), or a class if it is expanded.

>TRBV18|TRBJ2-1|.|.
CASSPSPGRGQNDEQFF
TGTGCCAGCTCACCCTCTCCCGGCAGGGGCCAAAACGATGAGCAGTTCTTC
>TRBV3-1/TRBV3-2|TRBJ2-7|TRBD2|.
CASSRLAGGNEQYF
TGTGCCAGCAGCCGACTAGCGGGAGGTAACGAGCAGTACTTC
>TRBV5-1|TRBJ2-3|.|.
CASSERPDSYTDTQYF
TGCGCCAGCAGCGAAAGACCGGACAGCTACACAGATACGCAGTATTTT
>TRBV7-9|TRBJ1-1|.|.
CASSLAPWQEGNTEAFF
TGTGCCAGCAGCTTAGCACCCTGGCAGGAGGGGAACACTGAAGCTTTCTTT
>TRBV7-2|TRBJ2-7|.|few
CASSLAHRPYEQYF
TGTGCCAGCAGCTTAGCGCACAGACCCTACGAGCAGTACTTC
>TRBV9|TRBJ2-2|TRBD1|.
CASSKGTANTGELFF
TGTGCCAGCAGTAAGGGGACAGCGAACACCGGGGAGCTGTTTTTT
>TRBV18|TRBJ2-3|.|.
CASSPMGAGDDTQYF
TGTGCCAGCTCACCGATGGGGGCAGGAGATGATACGCAGTATTTT
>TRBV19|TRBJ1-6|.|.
CATQDRTSSYNSPLHF
TGTGCCACCCAGGACCGGACTAGCTCCTATAATTCACCCCTCCACTTT
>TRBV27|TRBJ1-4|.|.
CASSLAGESRKLFF
TGTGCCAGCAGTTTAGCAGGGGAGAGTAGAAAACTGTTTTTT
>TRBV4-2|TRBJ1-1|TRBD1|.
CASTFGTDVPNTEAFF
TGTGCCAGCACCTTCGGGACAGACGTCCCGAACACTGAAGCTTTCTTT
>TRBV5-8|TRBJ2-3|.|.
CASSWRSDSTDTQYF
TGTGCCAGCAGCTGGAGGTCGGACTCCACAGATACGCAGTATTTT
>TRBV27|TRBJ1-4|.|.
CASSLSGVGEKLFF
TGTGCCAGCAGTTTATCAGGGGTGGGTGAAAAACTGTTTTTT
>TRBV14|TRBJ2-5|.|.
CASSHIQGFGQETQYF
TGTGCCAGCAGCCATATACAGGGATTCGGACAAGAGACCCAGTACTTC
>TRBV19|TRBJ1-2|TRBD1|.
CASSSGGHGYTF
TGTGCCAGTAGCTCAGGGGGCCATGGCTACACCTTC
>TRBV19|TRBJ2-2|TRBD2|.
CASTRTSGSFVNTGELFF
TGTGCCAGTACCCGGACTAGCGGGAGTTTTGTAAACACCGGGGAGCTGTTTTTT
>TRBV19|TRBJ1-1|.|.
CASSTGRLNTEAFF
TGTGCCAGTAGTACAGGCAGACTGAACACTGAAGCTTTCTTT
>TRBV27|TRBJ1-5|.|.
CASSLRTPGRQPQHF
TGTGCCAGCAGTTTAAGGACACCCGGCAGGCAGCCCCAGCATTTT
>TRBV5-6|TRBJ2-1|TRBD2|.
CASSTGLAGDSYNEQFF
TGTGCCAGCAGCACCGGACTAGCGGGGGACTCCTACAATGAGCAGTTCTTC
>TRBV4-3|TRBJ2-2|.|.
CASSQVRIANPGDTGELFF
TGCGCCAGCAGCCAAGTACGCATAGCGAACCCGGGGGACACCGGGGAGCTGTTTTTT
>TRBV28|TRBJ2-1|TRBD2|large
CASRVLPATGGTSGYNEQFF
TGTGCCAGCAGAGTACTGCCTGCGACAGGAGGGACTAGTGGGTACAATGAGCAGTTCTTC
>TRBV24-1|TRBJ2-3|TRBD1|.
CATSESRDRGADTQYF
TGTGCCACCAGTGAGTCCCGGGACAGGGGCGCAGATACGCAGTATTTT
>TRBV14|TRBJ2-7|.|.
CASSQDIPLEPPSYYEQYF
TGTGCCAGCAGCCAAGATATCCCCCTAGAACCACCCTCATACTACGAGCAGTACTTC
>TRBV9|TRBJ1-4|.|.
CASSPIPGGGGEKLFF
TGTGCCAGCAGCCCTATCCCCGGGGGAGGTGGTGAAAAACTGTTTTTT
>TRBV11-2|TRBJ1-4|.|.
CASSSAGTIAEKLFF
TGTGCCAGCAGCTCAGCCGGGACAATTGCTGAAAAACTGTTTTTT
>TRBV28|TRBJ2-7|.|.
CASSLLVDEQYF
TGTGCCAGCAGTCTACTAGTCGACGAGCAGTACTTC
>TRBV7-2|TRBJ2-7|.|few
CASSFSSYEQYF
TGTGCCAGCAGCTTCAGCTCCTACGAGCAGTACTTC
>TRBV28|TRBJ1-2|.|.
CASSPFVFYGYTF
TGTGCCAGCAGTCCCTTCGTGTTTTATGGCTACACCTTC
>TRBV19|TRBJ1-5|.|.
CASSPTTGHNQPQHF
TGTGCCAGTAGTCCTACGACAGGCCACAATCAGCCCCAGCATTTT
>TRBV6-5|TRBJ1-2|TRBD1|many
CASSFGQGDGYTF
TGTGCCAGCAGTTTCGGACAGGGGGATGGCTACACCTTC
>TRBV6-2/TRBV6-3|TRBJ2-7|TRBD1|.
CASSYATGGGEQYF
TGTGCCAGCAGTTACGCGACAGGGGGCGGAGAGCAGTACTTC
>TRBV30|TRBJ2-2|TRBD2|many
CAWKGLAGALTGELFF
TGTGCCTGGAAGGGACTAGCGGGAGCCCTCACCGGGGAGCTGTTTTTT
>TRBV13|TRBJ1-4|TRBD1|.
CASSFSRGRNEKLFF
TGTGCCAGCAGCTTCAGCAGGGGGCGGAATGAAAAACTGTTTTTT
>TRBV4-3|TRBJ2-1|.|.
CASSPDLSSYNEQFF
TGCGCCAGCAGCCCTGATTTGAGCTCCTACAATGAGCAGTTCTTC
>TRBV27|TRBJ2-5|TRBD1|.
CASTNRGQETQYF
TGTGCCAGTACAAACAGGGGCCAAGAGACCCAGTACTTC
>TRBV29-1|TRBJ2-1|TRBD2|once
CSVEGRLAGVNEQFF
TGCAGCGTTGAAGGGAGACTAGCGGGGGTCAATGAGCAGTTCTTC
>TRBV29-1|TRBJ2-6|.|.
CSVFTAGANVLTF
TGCAGCGTTTTTACTGCCGGGGCCAACGTCCTGACTTTC
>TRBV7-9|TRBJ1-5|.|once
CPVPPLGQPQHF
TGTCCCGTCCCCCCCCTCGGGCAGCCCCAGCATTTT
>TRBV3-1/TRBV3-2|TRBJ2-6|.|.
CASSHPRTGADGQAGANVLTF
TGTGCCAGCAGCCACCCCCGCACGGGAGCGGACGGGCAGGCTGGGGCCAACGTCCTGACTTTC
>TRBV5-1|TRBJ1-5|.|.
CASSLATGKPQHF
TGCGCCAGCAGCTTGGCCACAGGGAAGCCCCAGCATTTT
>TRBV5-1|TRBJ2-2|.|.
CASSWAQLSNTGELFF
TGCGCCAGCAGCTGGGCACAGTTGAGTAACACCGGGGAGCTGTTTTTT
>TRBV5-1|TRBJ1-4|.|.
CASSSQGSKGNEKLFF
TGCGCCAGCAGCTCCCAGGGGTCAAAGGGGAATGAAAAACTGTTTTTT
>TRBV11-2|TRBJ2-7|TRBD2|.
CASSSGLAGAGEQYF
TGTGCCAGCAGCTCGGGACTAGCGGGAGCCGGTGAGCAGTACTTC